The clone carrying this T cell receptor beta chain was seen at least ten times. Its antigen remains unidentified. This sample is drawn from a study of T-cell reconstitution after alpha-beta-depleted transplantation in children. General observations from the study: Surviving thymic progenitors and recipient T cells were the source of high TCRbeta diversity at day 60 in some patients.

The authors prepared the TCRbeta library with unique molecular identifiers. One entry per CDR3 protein results from TCRdb running MiXCR on the PCR reads. The table lists more than 400,000 distinct CDR3 sequences, over 40% of them singletons. The CDR3 is 15 amino acids. V gave up 2 bases and J gave up 5 bases; unmatched junction bases: 9. Germline loops: CDR1 MNHEY, CDR2 SVGEGT. The sequences come from PBMCs, collected before TCRalphabeta/CD19-depleted stem cell transplant. The chain recombines TRBV6-2 or TRBV6-3 with TRBJ2-7; 7 bases fit TRBD2. The receptor's source is a girl aged 2-15 years with aplastic anemia, due to receive a stem cell transplant. The CDR3 DNA reads as TGTGCCAGCAGTTACGGGCCAGCGGGAATTGACGAGCAGTACTTC. Its translation is CASSYGPAGIDEQYF.